The 20 T cell receptor beta chains listed next were all sequenced from one sample in a study of T cells in women clearing cervical HPV infection. This table comes from immunoSEQ multiplex PCR, and its TCRdb copy is limited to in-frame clones, with some not included. The record lists fewer than 35,000 clones, of which the ten most abundant hold approximately 4.2%. Material for sequencing was blood buffy coat. The receptors come from a woman between 18 and 70 years old with a cervical HPV16 infection that either progressed to CIN3+ or cleared (not recorded which).

Remarks on this clone: From the germline J gene comes the end of the CDR3, since the read stops 3 residues before it. The chain couples TRBV2 to TRBJ2-4, with D possibly being TRBD1 (6 bases). V was pared by 6 bases and J by 5 bases, with 20 bases between. The germline CDR1 and CDR2 sequences are SNHLY and FYNNEI. This CDR3 has 16 amino acids. The CDR3 DNA, read in part, is TGTGCCAGCAGACCCAGGGGTTTACCTTTTGAAAACATT. This gives the protein CASRPRGLPFENI. The whole CDR3 reads CASRPRGLPFENIQYF. The full variable domain, rest sourced from reference TRBV2 and TRBJ2-4, is EPEVTQTPSHQVTQMGQEVILRCVPISNHLYFYWYRQILGQKVEFLVSFYNNEISEKSEIFDDQFSVERPDGSNFTLKIRSTKLEDSAMYFCASRPRGLPFENIQYFGAGTRLSVL.

In the case of this clone: The read ends 3 residues before the CDR3 terminus; that terminus is restored from the germline J gene. The rearrangement joins TRBV5-1 to TRBJ2-7; the match to TRBD1 covers 8 bases. CDR1 is SGHRS and CDR2 is YFSETQ in the germline V gene. V lost 4 bases, J lost 6 bases, and 9 bases stayed unmatched. This CDR3 contains 14 residues. This chain's CDR3 is CASSPGQGEAEQYF. CDR3 bases read: TGCGCCAGCAGCCCCGGACAGGGAGAGGCCGAG.

CDR3 residues: CASSPGAGSTEAFF. CDR3 bases read: TGTGCCAGCTCACCGGGGGCGGGTAGCACTGAA. The V call is TRBV18, the J call TRBJ1-1, with D maybe TRBD1 (6 bases). The CDR3 extends 3 residues past the end of the read, so its final part is completed from the germline J gene. The V gene's germline CDR1 is KGHSH and CDR2 LQKENI. Trimming stripped 3 bases from V and 4 bases from J, with 12 bases between. The CDR3 spans 14 residues.

The CDR3 protein is CASSPINSGELFF. CDR3 bases read: TGTGCCAGCAGCCCGATAAACTCCGGGGAG. The rearrangement joins TRBV7-3 to TRBJ2-2; no clear D gene. The CDR3 end falls 3 residues outside the read, so it is completed with the germline J gene. The CDR3 is made up of 13 amino acids. Germline V gives CDR1 SGHTA, CDR2 FQGTGA. With 5 bases removed from V and 6 bases from J, the gap between germline ends came to 10 bases.

Regarding this clone: Coverage ceases 3 residues before the CDR3 finishes, and the germline J gene fills in the end. The chain is built from TRBV2 and TRBJ2-2; TRBD1 is a possible D gene (6 bases). The length of the CDR3 is 13 residues. V was trimmed by 3 bases and J by 6 bases, leaving 8 bases between them. The germline gives CDR1 SNHLY, CDR2 FYNNEI. CDR3 amino acids: CASSDGGPGELFF. CDR3 bases read: TGTGCCAGCAGTGATGGGGGCCCCGGGGAG.

Note on this clone: With the read ending 3 residues before the CDR3 end, the germline J gene is used to fill in that end. V is TRBV11-3 and J is TRBJ1-4; D may be TRBD1 (5 bases). The V end was cut by 6 bases, the J end by 0 bases, with 11 bases between. The CDR3 covers 15 residues. Per germline, CDR1 SGHNT and CDR2 YENEEA. CDR3 DNA, as far as it was read: TGTGCCAGCAGAGACAGATTTGCAACTAATGAAAAA. Its protein product is CASRDRFATNEK. In full, the CDR3 is CASRDRFATNEKLFF.

Comment on this clone: The read is 3 residues too short to cover the CDR3 end, so that end is filled in from the germline J gene. The chain joins TRBV28 to TRBJ2-3, with TRBD2 identical over 14 bases. Losses at the gene ends were 5 bases for V and 4 bases for J; bases not matched to a gene: 14. Germline V CDR1 and CDR2: MDHEN, SYDVKM. The CDR3 has 19 amino acids. The CDR3: CASSPWTSGGLHNADTQYF. The CDR3 bases that were read are TGTGCCAGCAGTCCCTGGACTAGCGGGGGGCTTCACAACGCAGATACG.

About this clone: The read finishes 3 residues shy of the CDR3 end, and the germline J gene is used to complete it. This chain joins TRBV5-1 and TRBJ2-2; D is undetermined. From germline, CDR1 is SGHRS and CDR2 YFSETQ. The V and J ends lost 4 bases and 3 bases respectively, with 10 bases between them. This CDR3 region has 14 residues. The CDR3 DNA, read in part, is TGCGCCAGCAGCACGGTTCCGGACACCGGGGAG. It specifies CASSTVPDTGE. The entire CDR3 is CASSTVPDTGELFF.

A remark on this clone: The CDR3 goes on 3 residues after the read ends, and that part is filled in from the germline J gene. This chain joins TRBV7-3 and TRBJ2-1; TRBD1 agrees at 7 bases. CDR1 and CDR2 from the germline V gene are SGHTA and FQGTGA. J lost 9 bases, V lost 5 bases, and 22 bases had no gene match. This CDR3 is built from 18 residues. The part of the CDR3 DNA that was read is TGTGCCAGCAGCCGGGGTGGACAGGTTCCCGTCTCTTTGAGTGAG. It specifies CASSRGGQVPVSLSE. The full CDR3 reads CASSRGGQVPVSLSEQFF.

As for this clone: The CDR3 end lies 3 residues beyond the end of the read and is filled in from the germline J gene. The chain is built from TRBV5-6 and TRBJ2-3; 8 bases fit TRBD1. The germline V gene encodes CDR1 SGHDT and CDR2 YYEEEE. The junction had 6 bases not matched to a gene; V was cut back by 4 bases and J by 5 bases. CDR3 size: 14 residues. The CDR3 reads CASSKPQGGDTQYF. The CDR3 DNA, read in part, is TGTGCCAGCAGCAAACCACAGGGGGGAGATACG.

Details on this clone: The DNA ends 3 residues before the CDR3 does, and the rest of the CDR3 is filled in from the germline J gene. The chain carries TRBV2 and TRBJ2-5; 7 nucleotides line up with TRBD1. J was trimmed by 5 bases and V by 6 bases; bases with no gene match: 9. The CDR3 loop spans 14 amino acids. The germline V gene encodes CDR1 SNHLY and CDR2 FYNNEI. The CDR3: CASRPDRAVETQYF. CDR3 bases read: TGTGCCAGCAGGCCCGACAGGGCAGTGGAGACC.

Worth noting for this clone: The observed sequence ends 3 residues before the CDR3 terminus, with the missing tail filled in from the germline J gene. J is TRBJ2-3 and V is TRBV2, with a possible D match to TRBD1 (6 bases). Germline V gene lookup returns CDR1 SNHLY and CDR2 FYNNEI. The germline V and J ends were trimmed by 4 bases and 2 bases, with 7 bases remaining between them. The CDR3 is made up of 13 amino acids. The chain's CDR3 is CASSGDTTDTQYF. Partial CDR3 DNA: TGTGCCAGCAGTGGGGACACCACAGATACG.

Of note for this clone: The read comes to an end 3 residues before the CDR3 does, leaving the germline J gene to fill in the end. This sequence joins TRBV20-1 and TRBJ2-1, with TRBD2 matching over 12 bases. J gave up 9 bases and V 0 bases, and 12 bases lay outside the gene matches. CDR3 length: 17 residues. Germline V gene sequence: CDR1 DFQATT, CDR2 SNEGSKA (reference sequence). CDR3 bases read: TGCAGTGCTAGAGATCGGCTAGCGGGAGGGACACGTGGTGAG. Its translation: CSARDRLAGGTRGE. The complete CDR3 protein is CSARDRLAGGTRGEQFF.

A note on this clone: The DNA ends 3 residues before the CDR3 does, and the rest of the CDR3 is filled in from the germline J gene. The chain is built from TRBV18 and TRBJ2-3; 7 bases match TRBD2. The V gene end was trimmed by 4 bases and the J gene end by 5 bases; junction bases not matched to a gene: 9. The CDR3 covers 15 residues. Germline-derived CDR1 and CDR2 are KGHSH and LQKENI. The part of the CDR3 DNA that was read is TGTGCCAGCTCACGGGGGAGCGGGGCCGAAGATACG. Translated: CASSRGSGAEDT. The complete CDR3 sequence is CASSRGSGAEDTQYF.

As concerns this clone: The read falls 3 residues short of the CDR3 end, and the missing part is taken from the germline J gene. This chain joins TRBV16 and TRBJ2-1; D possibly corresponds to TRBD1 (6 bases). This CDR3 has 14 amino acids. The V end was cut by 3 bases, the J end by 7 bases, with 13 bases between. Per germline, CDR1 KGHSY and CDR2 FQNENV. The DNA read from the CDR3 is TGTGCCAGCAGCCATTCAATACAGGGTAATGAG. Translating gives CASSHSIQGNE. The whole CDR3 region reads CASSHSIQGNEQFF.

Details on this clone: The CDR3 is cut off 3 residues early in the read; its end comes from the germline J gene. The J gene is TRBJ1-5, the V gene TRBV5-1; D perhaps matches TRBD1 (6 bases). V was cut by 4 bases and J by 4 bases, with 12 bases left in between. The CDR3 length is 14 residues. The germline gives CDR1 SGHRS, CDR2 YFSETQ. The CDR3 DNA, read in part, is TGCGCCAGCAGCCCGACAGGTGAAAATCAGCCC. This gives the protein CASSPTGENQP. The complete CDR3 sequence is CASSPTGENQPQHF.

As to this clone: The CDR3 is cut off 3 residues early in the read; its end comes from the germline J gene. V is TRBV28 and J is TRBJ1-1, with D perhaps matching TRBD1 (5 bases). CDR1 is MDHEN and CDR2 is SYDVKM in the germline V gene. The CDR3 loop spans 16 amino acids. With 5 bases removed from V and 3 bases from J, the gap between germline ends came to 19 bases. CDR3 DNA, as far as it was read: TGTGCCAGCAGTCCCGGGGGGGTGGGGGACGACACTGAA. Its translation: CASSPGGVGDDTE. The full CDR3 sequence reads CASSPGGVGDDTEAFF.

A remark on this clone: The read ends 3 residues early relative to the CDR3; the germline J gene fills the gap. The rearrangement links TRBV2 to TRBJ1-4; no reliable D call. The germline V gene encodes CDR1 SNHLY and CDR2 FYNNEI. The CDR3 consists of 12 residues. Trimming took off 9 bases at V and 9 bases at J, with 14 bases between the two ends. The CDR3 here is CASRGGQKKLFF. The sequenced part of the CDR3 DNA is TGTGCCAGTAGAGGAGGGCAGAAAAAA.

Details on this clone: The read ends 3 residues early relative to the CDR3; the germline J gene fills the gap. The V call is TRBV19, the J call TRBJ1-2; D is uncertain. This CDR3 is 17 amino acids long. CDR1 and CDR2 (germline): LNHDA, SQIVND (reference sequence). Incomplete CDR3 DNA: TGTGCCAGCCGTTATAGCGGACTCTCTAGCTCCTACAATGAC. Translated, it gives CASRYSGLSSSYND. The complete CDR3 protein is CASRYSGLSSSYNDYTF.

Notes on this clone: The CDR3 end falls 3 residues outside the read, so it is completed with the germline J gene. The rearrangement joins TRBV7-2 to TRBJ2-1; D possibly corresponds to TRBD2 (5 bases). Trimming took 7 bases from V and 5 from J, leaving 18 bases between them. The germline V gene has CDR1 SGHTA and CDR2 FQGNSA. The CDR3 is 15 amino acids. CDR3 amino acids: CASTTYLSGNNEQFF. CDR3 bases read: TGTGCCAGCACCACGTATCTAAGCGGCAACAATGAG.